This T cell receptor (beta chain) was retrieved from a study of CD8+ T cells in alopecia areata. In each case, RNA was isolated and then reverse transcribed into cDNA as the sequencing template. Sequencing used immunoSEQ multiplex PCR; TCRdb keeps in-frame clones, though not all of them. The sample carries 200,000 to 250,000 clones, more than 45% recorded once. The CDR3 extends over 14 amino acids. V lost 5 bases to trimming and J lost 3 bases, with 13 bases between them. Germline V gene lookup returns CDR1 SGHTA and CDR2 FQGNSA. The treatment was: oral pan-JAK inhibitor, 5-10 mg twice daily. Sequenced material: CD4+ T cells sorted from blood, taken at week 4, from a patient treated with tofacitinib. V is TRBV7-2 and J is TRBJ2-5; D gene ambiguous. This TCR came from a human donor with alopecia areata. DNA for the CDR3: TGTGCCAGCAGCCAAGAAGGGCCGAAAGAGACCCAGTACTTC. This codes for CASSQEGPKETQYF.